This T cell receptor (beta chain) was found in a study of control samples from healthy donors and cancer patients. Generated by immunoSEQ multiplex PCR, the TCRdb table keeps only in-frame clones and is missing some. The table includes 95,000 to 130,000 clones, 85% to 90% detected once. The CDR3 runs 15 residues. V shed 4 bases, J shed 4 bases, and the junction held 8 bases outside the gene matches. Germline values: CDR1 LNHDA, CDR2 SQIVND (reference sequence). The clonotype was recovered from a woman in her seventies in good health. Sequencing was done on a sample of blood. The chain joins TRBV19 to TRBJ2-3, with TRBD2 matching over 7 bases. DNA of the CDR3: TGTGCCAGTAGTAAGGGCGGGGGAGCTTCAGATACGCAGTATTTT. This gives the protein CASSKGGGASDTQYF.